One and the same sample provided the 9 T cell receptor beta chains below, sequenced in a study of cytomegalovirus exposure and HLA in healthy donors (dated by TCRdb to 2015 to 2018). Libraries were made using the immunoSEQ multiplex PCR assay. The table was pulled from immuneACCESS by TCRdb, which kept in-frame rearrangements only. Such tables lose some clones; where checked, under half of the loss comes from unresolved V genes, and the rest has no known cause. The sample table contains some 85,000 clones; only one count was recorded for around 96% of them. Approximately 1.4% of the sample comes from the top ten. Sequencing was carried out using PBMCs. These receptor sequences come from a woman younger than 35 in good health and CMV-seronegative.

Here the CDR3 DNA reads TGTGCCAGCAGTTTTCTCGTGAACACTGAAGCTTTCTTT. It yields the protein CASSFLVNTEAFF. The V and J genes are TRBV27 and TRBJ1-1; D gene ambiguous. Trimming removed 3 bases from V and 0 bases from J, with 5 bases in between. Looked up from germline, CDR1 is MNHEY and CDR2 is SMNVEV (reference sequence). This CDR3 contains 13 residues.

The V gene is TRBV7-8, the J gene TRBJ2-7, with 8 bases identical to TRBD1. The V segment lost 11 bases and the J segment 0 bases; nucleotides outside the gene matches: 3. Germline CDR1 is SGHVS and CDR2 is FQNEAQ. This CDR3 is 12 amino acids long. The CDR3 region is CAGGTGSYEQYF. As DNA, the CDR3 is TGTGCCGGAGGGACAGGCTCCTACGAGCAGTACTTC.

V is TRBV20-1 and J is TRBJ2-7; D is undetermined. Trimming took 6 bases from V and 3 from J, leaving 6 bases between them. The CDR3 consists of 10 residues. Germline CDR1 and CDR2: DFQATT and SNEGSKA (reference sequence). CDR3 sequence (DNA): TGCAGTGCCGTAATCTACGAGCAGTACTTC. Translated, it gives CSAVIYEQYF.

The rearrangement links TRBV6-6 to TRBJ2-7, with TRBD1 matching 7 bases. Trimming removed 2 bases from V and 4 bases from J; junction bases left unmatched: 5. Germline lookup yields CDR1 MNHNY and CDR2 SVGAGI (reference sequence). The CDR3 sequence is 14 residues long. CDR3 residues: CASSYETGAYEQYF. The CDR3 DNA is TGTGCCAGCAGTTACGAAACAGGGGCGTACGAGCAGTACTTC.

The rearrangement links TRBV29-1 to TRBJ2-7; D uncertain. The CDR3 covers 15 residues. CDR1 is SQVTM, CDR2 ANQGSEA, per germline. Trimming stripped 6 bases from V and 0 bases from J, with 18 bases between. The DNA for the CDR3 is TGCAGCGTCCGTATGTACACCTCGTCCTCCTACGAGCAGTACTTC. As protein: CSVRMYTSSSYEQYF.

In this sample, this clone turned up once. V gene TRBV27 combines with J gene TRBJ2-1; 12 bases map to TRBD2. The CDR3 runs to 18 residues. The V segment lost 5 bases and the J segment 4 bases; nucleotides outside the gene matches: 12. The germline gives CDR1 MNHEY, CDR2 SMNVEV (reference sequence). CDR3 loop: CASSPIATSGGAYNEQFF. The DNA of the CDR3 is TGTGCCAGCAGTCCGATCGCGACTAGCGGGGGCGCATACAATGAGCAGTTCTTC.

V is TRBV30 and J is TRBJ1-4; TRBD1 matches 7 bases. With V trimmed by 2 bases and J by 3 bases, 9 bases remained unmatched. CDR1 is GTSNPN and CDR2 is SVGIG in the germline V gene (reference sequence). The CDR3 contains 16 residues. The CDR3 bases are TGTGCCTGGAGTCGTGGACAGGTGGGGGCTAATGAAAAACTGTTTTTT. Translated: CAWSRGQVGANEKLFF.

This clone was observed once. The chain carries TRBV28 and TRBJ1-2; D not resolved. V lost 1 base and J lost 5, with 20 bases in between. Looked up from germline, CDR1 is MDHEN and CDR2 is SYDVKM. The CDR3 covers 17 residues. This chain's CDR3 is CASSLSAGGRGNYGYTF. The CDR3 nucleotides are TGTGCCAGCAGTTTATCTGCGGGAGGTCGAGGAAATTATGGCTACACCTTC.

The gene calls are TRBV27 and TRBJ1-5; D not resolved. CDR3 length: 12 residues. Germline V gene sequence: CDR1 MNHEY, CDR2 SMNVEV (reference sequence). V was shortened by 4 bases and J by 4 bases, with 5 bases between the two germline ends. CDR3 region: CASSSQNQPQHF. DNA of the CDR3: TGTGCCAGCAGTTCACAGAATCAGCCCCAGCATTTT.